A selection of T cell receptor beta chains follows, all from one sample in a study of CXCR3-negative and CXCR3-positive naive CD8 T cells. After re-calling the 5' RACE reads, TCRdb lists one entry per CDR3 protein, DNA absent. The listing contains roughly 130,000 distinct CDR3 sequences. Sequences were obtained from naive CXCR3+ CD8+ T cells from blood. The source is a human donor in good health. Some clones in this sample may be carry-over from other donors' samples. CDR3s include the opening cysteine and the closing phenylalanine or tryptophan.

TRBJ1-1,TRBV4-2,CASSRRQGMNTEAFF
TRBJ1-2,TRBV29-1,CSVEANYGYTF
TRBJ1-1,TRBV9,CASSVAGSGEAEAFF
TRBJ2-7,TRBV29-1,CSVETAGYEQYF
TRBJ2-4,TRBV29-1,CSVEDQGGPDIQYF
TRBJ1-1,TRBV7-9,CAGTFGDNTEAFF
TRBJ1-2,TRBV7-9,CASSPRDRAGYGYTF
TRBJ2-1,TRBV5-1,CASSSVRDRGHNEQFF
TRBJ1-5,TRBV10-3,CAISETGTIGNQPQHF
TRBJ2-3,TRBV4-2,CASSQTIGTSGGEDTDTQYF
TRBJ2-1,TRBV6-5,CASTLWEGAGNEQFF
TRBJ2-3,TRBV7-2,CASSYGSSGGTDTQYF
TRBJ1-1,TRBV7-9,CASTPRTVNTEAFF
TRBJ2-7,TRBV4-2,CASSPTEARTGGLGEQYF
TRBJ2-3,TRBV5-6,CASSLGGEGSTDTQYF
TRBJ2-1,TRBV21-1,CASPQDRSSYNEQFF
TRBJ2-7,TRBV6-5,CASRPVTGYYEQYF
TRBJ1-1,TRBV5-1,CASSLRIRDSEAFF
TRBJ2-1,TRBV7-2,CASSFDSGAYNEQFF
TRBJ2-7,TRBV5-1,CASSAGRDHSYEQYF
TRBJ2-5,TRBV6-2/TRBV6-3,CASRDPQETQYF
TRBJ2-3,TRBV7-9,CASRGGGYTDTQYF
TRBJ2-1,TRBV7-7,CASSLGGEGEQFF
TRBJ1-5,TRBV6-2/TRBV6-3,CASSYSDYDSWISNQPQHF
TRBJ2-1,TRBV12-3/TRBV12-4,CASSFGGGAYNEQFF
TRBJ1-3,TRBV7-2,CASSLPSDDNEFEDTIYF
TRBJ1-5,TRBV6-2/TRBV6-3,CASSLLRDLRKGRNQPQHF
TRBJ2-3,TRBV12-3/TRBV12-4,CASSEAGSTDTQYF
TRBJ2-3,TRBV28,CASSFPVTDTQYF
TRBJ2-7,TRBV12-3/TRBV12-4,CASSLAFGTGSRDEQYF
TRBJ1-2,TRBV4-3,CASSQVSGQDRYGYTF
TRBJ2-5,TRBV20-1,CSARDPREAGVEETQYF
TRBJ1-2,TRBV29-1,CSVVGQISNYGYTF
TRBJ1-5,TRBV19,CASSMDRDNQPQHF
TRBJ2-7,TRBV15,CATSRDGGDRDPYEQYF
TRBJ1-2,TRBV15,CATSGQSYYGYTF
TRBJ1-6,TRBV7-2,CASSLSGPRDRNSPLHF
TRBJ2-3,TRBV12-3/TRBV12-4,CASRGGAATDTQYF
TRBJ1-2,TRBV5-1,CASSVGTGDGYGYTF
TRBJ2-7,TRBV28,CASSFRGLSSYEQYF
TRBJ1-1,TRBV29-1,CSARTGETEAFF
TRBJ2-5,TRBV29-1,CSVAQYQETQYF
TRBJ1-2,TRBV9,CASSVGGTGSYGYTF
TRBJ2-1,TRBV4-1,CASSLRLAGVENEQFF
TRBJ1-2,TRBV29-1,CSAGPEGFYGYTF
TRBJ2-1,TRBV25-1,CASNQGASDKQFF
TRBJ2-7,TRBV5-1,CASSLGAGVYYEQYF
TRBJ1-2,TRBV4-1,CASSQEEGLGYGYTF
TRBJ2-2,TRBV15,CATSSVTGELFF
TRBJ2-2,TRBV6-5,CASSPVRNGELFF